The T cell receptor (beta chain) under discussion was sequenced for a study of blood T cell repertoires in COVID-19. Background on the study: The study drew acute and convalescent COVID-19 samples from the United States, Italy and Spain.

This clone has at least ten counts. Clones were sequenced by immunoSEQ multiplex PCR, and TCRdb holds only the in-frame ones, with some missing. This repertoire shows 220,000 or so clones, around 82% found once; its top ten account for around 2.7%. The CDR3 loop spans 15 amino acids. Germline V gives CDR1 SGHRS, CDR2 YFSETQ. V was shortened by 0 bases and J by 4 bases, with 13 bases between the two germline ends. The receptor's source is a woman aged 25 to 45 who had recovered from COVID-19. The gene calls are TRBV5-1 and TRBJ1-1; D unresolved. Sequenced input: peripheral blood. The CDR3, as DNA: TGCGCCAGCAGCTTGGCGCAGCCTGGCGGCACTGAAGCTTTCTTT. Encoded protein: CASSLAQPGGTEAFF. The whole variable domain, filled in from reference TRBV5-1 and TRBJ1-1, reads KAGVTQTPRYLIKTRGQQVTLSCSPISGHRSVSWYQQTPGQGLQFLFEYFSETQRNKGNFPGRFSGRQFSNSRSEMNVSTLELGDSALYLCASSLAQPGGTEAFFGQGTRLTVV.